The sequence of this T cell receptor (beta chain) was determined in a study of lung T cells in sarcoidosis with Löfgren's syndrome (dated by TCRdb to the late 2010s). As for the study more broadly: Sarcoidosis was described as a granulomatous, mainly pulmonary disease marked by CD4+ T cell accumulation in bronchoalveolar lavage fluid. The repertoire analyses centered on Lofgren's syndrome patients. What the authors observed across the whole study: When alphabeta pairing was analyzed, TRAV12-1 tended to pair preferentially with TRBV2, and the resulting paired TCRs displayed CDR3 homology. Recognition of a sarcoidosis-associated antigen was merely suggested, with the antigen itself still putative and unidentified. Compared with control subjects, Lofgren's syndrome patients were reported to have TRAV12-1 and TRBV2 as the most expanded V gene segments. CDR3 motifs in TRAV12-1 and TRBV2 were reported to be shared across several Lofgren's syndrome patients, which suggests public CD4+ TCR repertoires.

The run used an Illumina MiSeq. The raw public data were reprocessed by TCRdb itself: fastp quality trimming at Q25, MiXCR clonotype calling, in-frame beta chains only. Every distinct CDR3 protein forms one entry, paired with its most common genes and DNA. Across this sample there are 55,000 to 80,000 distinct CDR3 sequences, with 20% to 25% seen only once. The top ten hold less than 2.5% of the sample. The CDR3 goes from the cysteine to the phenylalanine over 17 residues. Here the CDR3 DNA is all that survives: 51 bases in frame from base 1. V trim: 0 bases; J trim: 0 bases; unmatched bases: 3. The germline V gene (reference sequence) provides CDR1 SGHNT and CDR2 YYREEE. Turning to this clonotype: Its target antigen remains unknown. No base qualities exist here, and no much larger clone lies one base off it.

This clonotype originated in a human donor with sarcoidosis (Löfgren's syndrome or another form), or a control subject (not recorded which). The rearrangement combines TRBV5-4 with TRBJ2-2, with TRBD2 identical over 9 junction bases. The sequencing sample was made of CD4+ T cells from PBMCs. The nucleotide sequence is TGTGCCAGCAGCTTGGTAGGCGGGAGGGCGAACACCGGGGAGCTGTTTTTT. This encodes CASSLVGGRANTGELFF.